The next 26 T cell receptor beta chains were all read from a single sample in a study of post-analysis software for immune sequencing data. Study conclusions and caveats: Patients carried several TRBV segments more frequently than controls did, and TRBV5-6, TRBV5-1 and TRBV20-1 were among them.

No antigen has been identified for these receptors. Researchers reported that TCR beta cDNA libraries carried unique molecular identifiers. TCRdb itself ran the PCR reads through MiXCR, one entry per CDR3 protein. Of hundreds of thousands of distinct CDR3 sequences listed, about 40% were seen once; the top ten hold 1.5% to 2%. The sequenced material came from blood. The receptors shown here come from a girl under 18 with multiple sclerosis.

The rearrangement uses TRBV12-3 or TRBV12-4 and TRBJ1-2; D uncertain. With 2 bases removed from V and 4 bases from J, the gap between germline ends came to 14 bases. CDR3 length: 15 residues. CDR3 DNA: TGTGCCAGCAGTTTAAGTGGGGAGGGTGGCTATGGCTACACCTTC. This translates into CASSLSGEGGYGYTF.

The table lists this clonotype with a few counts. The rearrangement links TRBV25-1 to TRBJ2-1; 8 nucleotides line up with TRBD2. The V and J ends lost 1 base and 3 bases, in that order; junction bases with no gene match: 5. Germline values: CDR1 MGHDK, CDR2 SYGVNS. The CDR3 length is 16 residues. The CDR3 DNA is TGTGCCAGCAGTGAATTGGTAGCGGGGAACTACAATGAGCAGTTCTTC. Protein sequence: CASSELVAGNYNEQFF.

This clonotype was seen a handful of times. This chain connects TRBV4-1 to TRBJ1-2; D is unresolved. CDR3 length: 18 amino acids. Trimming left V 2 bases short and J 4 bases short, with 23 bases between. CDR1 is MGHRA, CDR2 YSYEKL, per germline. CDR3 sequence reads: CASSQLLSTPSTTYGYTF. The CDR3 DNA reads TGCGCCAGCAGCCAATTGCTCTCGACTCCCTCGACGACCTATGGCTACACCTTC.

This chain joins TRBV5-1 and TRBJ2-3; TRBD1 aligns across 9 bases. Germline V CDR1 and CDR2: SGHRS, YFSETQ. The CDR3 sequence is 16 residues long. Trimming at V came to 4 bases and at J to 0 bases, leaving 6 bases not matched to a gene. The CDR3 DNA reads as TGCGCCAGCAGCGCGGGACAGGGCGGGAGCACAGATACGCAGTATTTT. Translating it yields CASSAGQGGSTDTQYF. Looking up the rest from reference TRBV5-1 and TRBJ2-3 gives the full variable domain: KAGVTQTPRYLIKTRGQQVTLSCSPISGHRSVSWYQQTPGQGLQFLFEYFSETQRNKGNFPGRFSGRQFSNSRSEMNVSTLELGDSALYLCASSAGQGGSTDTQYFGPGTRLTVL.

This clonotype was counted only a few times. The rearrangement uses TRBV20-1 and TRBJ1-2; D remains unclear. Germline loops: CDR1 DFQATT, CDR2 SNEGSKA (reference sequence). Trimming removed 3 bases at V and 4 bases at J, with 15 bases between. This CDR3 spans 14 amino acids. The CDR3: CSASRVHSPYGYTF. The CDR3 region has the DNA TGCAGTGCTAGTCGAGTCCATTCCCCCTATGGCTACACCTTC.

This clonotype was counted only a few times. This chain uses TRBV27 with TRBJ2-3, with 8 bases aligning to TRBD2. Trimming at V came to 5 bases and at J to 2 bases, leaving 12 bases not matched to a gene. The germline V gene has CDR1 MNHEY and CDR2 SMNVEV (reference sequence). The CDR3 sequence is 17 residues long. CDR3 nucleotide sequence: TGTGCCAGCAGTCCATCGCCGGGACTAGGATACACAGATACGCAGTATTTT. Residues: CASSPSPGLGYTDTQYF.

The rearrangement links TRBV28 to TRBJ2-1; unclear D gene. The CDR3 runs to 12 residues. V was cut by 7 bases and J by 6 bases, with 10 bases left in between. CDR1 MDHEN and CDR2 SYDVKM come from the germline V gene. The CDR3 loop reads CASTRSSNEQFF. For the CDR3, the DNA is TGTGCCAGCACTAGATCCAGCAATGAGCAGTTCTTC.

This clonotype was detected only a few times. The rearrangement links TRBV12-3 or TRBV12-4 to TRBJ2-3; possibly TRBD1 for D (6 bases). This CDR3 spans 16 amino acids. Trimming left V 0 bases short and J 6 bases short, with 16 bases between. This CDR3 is CASSLARTAFLDTQYF. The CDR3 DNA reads TGTGCCAGCAGTTTAGCCCGGACAGCCTTCTTGGATACGCAGTATTTT.

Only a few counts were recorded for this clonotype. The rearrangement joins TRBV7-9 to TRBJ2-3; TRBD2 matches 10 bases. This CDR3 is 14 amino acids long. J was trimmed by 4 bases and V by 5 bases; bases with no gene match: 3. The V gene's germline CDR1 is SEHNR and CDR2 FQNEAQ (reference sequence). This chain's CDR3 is CASSRTSGPDTQYF. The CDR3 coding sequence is TGTGCCAGCAGCCGGACTAGCGGCCCAGATACGCAGTATTTT.

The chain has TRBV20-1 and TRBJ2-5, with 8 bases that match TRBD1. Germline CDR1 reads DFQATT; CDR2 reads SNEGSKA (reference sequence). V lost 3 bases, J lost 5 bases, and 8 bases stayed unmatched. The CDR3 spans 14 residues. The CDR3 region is CSARGDRGEETQYF. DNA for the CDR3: TGCAGTGCTAGGGGAGACAGGGGTGAGGAGACCCAGTACTTC.

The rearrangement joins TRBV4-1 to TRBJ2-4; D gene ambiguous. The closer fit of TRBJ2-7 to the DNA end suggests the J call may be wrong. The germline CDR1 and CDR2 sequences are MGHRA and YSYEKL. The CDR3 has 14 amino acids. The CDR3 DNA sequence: TGCGCCAGCAGCCAAACCCGGGCCTGGGGCGAGCAGTACTTC. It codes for CASSQTRAWGEQYF.

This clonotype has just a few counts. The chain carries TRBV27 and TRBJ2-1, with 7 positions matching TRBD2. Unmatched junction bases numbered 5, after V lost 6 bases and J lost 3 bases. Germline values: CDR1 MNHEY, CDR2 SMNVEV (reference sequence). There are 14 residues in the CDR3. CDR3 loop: CASSWEGSYNEQFF. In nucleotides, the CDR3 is TGTGCCAGCAGCTGGGAGGGCAGCTACAATGAGCAGTTCTTC.

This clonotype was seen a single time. CDR3 DNA sequence: TGCGCCAGCAGCCCTTTATTGGTAACCTCCGGCTACACCTTC. Translated: CASSPLLVTSGYTF. The chain carries TRBV4-1 and TRBJ1-2; D call uncertain. CDR3 length equals 14 residues. The ends were cut back, 4 bases at V and 8 bases at J, with 17 bases in the middle. Germline V gene lookup returns CDR1 MGHRA and CDR2 YSYEKL.

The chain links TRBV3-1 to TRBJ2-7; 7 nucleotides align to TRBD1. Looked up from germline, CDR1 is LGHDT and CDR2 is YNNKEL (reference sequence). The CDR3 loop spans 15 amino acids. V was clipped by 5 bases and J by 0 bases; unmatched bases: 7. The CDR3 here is CASSSGQASSYEQYF. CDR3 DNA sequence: TGTGCCAGCAGCTCCGGACAGGCCAGCTCCTACGAGCAGTACTTC.

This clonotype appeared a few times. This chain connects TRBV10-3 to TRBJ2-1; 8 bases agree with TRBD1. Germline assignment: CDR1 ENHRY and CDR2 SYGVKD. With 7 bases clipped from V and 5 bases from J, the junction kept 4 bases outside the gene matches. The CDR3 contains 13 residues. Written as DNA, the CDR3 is TGTGCCATCACAAACAGGGGGGACAATGAGCAGTTCTTC. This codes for CAITNRGDNEQFF.

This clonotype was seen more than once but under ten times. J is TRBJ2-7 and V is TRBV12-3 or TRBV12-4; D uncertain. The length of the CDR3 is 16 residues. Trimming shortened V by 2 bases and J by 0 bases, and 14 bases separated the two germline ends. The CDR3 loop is CASSLYSPTSSYEQYF. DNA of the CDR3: TGTGCCAGCAGTTTATACTCTCCAACGAGCTCCTACGAGCAGTACTTC.

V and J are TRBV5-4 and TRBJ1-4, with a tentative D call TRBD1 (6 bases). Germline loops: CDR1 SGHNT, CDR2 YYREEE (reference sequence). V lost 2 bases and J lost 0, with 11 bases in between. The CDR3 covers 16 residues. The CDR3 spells CASSFDRPSTNEKLFF. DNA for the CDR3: TGTGCCAGCAGCTTTGACAGGCCTTCAACTAATGAAAAACTGTTTTTT. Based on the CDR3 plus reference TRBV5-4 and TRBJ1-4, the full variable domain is ETGVTQSPTHLIKTRGQQVTLRCSSQSGHNTVSWYQQALGQGPQFIFQYYREEENGRGNFPPRFSGLQFPNYSSELNVNALELDDSALYLCASSFDRPSTNEKLFFGSGTQLSVL.

Written as DNA, the CDR3 is TGCGCCAGCAGCCAAGATTGGGTACAGGGTTCCTATGGCTACACCTTC. This gives the protein CASSQDWVQGSYGYTF. The V gene is TRBV4-1, the J gene TRBJ1-2; TRBD1 is a possible D gene (6 bases). V lost 0 bases to trimming and J lost 4 bases, with 15 bases between them. CDR1 is MGHRA and CDR2 is YSYEKL in the germline V gene. The CDR3 consists of 16 residues.

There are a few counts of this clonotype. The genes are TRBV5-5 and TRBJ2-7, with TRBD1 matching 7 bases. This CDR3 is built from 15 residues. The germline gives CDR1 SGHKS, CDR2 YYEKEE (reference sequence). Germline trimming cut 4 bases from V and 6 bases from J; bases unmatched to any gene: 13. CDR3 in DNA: TGTGCCAGCAGCCCAGCCGACAGGGTGGGGAGCGAGCAGTACTTC. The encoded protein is CASSPADRVGSEQYF.

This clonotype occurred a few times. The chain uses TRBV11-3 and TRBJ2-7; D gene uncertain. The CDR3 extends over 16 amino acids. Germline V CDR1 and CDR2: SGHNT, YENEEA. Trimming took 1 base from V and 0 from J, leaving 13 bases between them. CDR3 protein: CASSLAGGYSSYEQYF. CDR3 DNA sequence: TGTGCCAGCAGCTTAGCGGGCGGTTACAGCTCCTACGAGCAGTACTTC.

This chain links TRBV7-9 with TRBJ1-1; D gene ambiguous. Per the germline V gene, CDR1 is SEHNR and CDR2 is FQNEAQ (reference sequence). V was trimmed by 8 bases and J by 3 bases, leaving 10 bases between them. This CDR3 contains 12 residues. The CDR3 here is CASQRRDTEAFF. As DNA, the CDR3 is TGTGCCAGCCAGCGTAGGGACACTGAAGCTTTCTTT.

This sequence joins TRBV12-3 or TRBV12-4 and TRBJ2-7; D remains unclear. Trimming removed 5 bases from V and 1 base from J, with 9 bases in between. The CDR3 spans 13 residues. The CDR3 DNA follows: TGTGCCAGCAGTGGGTTACAATCCTACGAGCAGTACTTC. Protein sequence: CASSGLQSYEQYF.

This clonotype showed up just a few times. The CDR3: CASSLNPSGAYNEQFF. The CDR3 region has the DNA TGTGCCAGCAGCCTAAATCCTAGCGGGGCCTACAATGAGCAGTTCTTC. The chain carries TRBV7-8 and TRBJ2-1; 9 bases line up with TRBD2. Germline V lookup: CDR1 SGHVS, CDR2 FQNEAQ. With V trimmed by 5 bases and J by 2 bases, 7 bases remained unmatched. The CDR3 is 16 residues long.

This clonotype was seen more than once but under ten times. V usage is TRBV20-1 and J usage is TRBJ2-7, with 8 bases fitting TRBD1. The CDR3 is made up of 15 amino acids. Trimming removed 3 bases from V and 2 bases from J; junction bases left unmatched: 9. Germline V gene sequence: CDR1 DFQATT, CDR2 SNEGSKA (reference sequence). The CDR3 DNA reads TGCAGTGCTAGTCCAGCGACAGGGGAGCCCTACGAGCAGTACTTC. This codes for CSASPATGEPYEQYF.

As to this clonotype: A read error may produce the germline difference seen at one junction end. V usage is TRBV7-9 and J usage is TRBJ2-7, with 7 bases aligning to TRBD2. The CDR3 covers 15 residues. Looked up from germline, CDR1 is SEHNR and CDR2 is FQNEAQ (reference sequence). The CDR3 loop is CASTLSGGSIGEQYF. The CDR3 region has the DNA TGTGCCAGCACCTTATCCGGCGGGAGTATTGGCGAGCAGTACTTC. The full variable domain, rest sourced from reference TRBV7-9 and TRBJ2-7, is DTGVSQNPRHKITKRGQNVTFRCDPISEHNRLYWYRQTLGQGPEFLTYFQNEAQLEKSRLLSDRFSAERPKGSFSTLEIQRTEQGDSAMYLCASTLSGGSIGEQYFGPGTRLTVT.

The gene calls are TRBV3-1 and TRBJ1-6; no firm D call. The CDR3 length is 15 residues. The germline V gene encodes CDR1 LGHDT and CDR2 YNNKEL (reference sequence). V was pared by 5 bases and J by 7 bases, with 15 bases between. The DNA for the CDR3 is TGTGCCAGCAGCGGCCCCGGGCATTTCAATTCACCCCTCCACTTT. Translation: CASSGPGHFNSPLHF.